The 18 T cell receptor beta chains below all came from one sample that was sequenced in a study of beta chain features in type 1 diabetes (dated by TCRdb to 2016 to 2019). Broad study findings and their caveats: In all four CD4+ subsets, TCRB CDR3 length was moderately but significantly shorter in type 1 diabetes patients.

Antigens of these TCRs are unknown. Libraries came from the immunoSEQ multiplex PCR assay. The High Capacity cDNA Reverse Transcription Kit was used to reverse transcribe all of the isolated RNA, meaning that expressed TCRB transcripts were what got sequenced. Not all clones reach the TCRdb copy of this immuneACCESS table, which keeps in-frame sequences only. Checked studies attribute under half of the gap to unresolved V genes and leave the rest unexplained. Here the sample has about 160,000 clones; roughly 8% occur a single time. The top ten clonotypes cover around 0.5% of the sample. Sequencing was carried out using central memory CD4+ T cells from blood. The receptors shown here come from a man younger than 30 with type 1 diabetes.

This clone appeared a few times. The chain links TRBV30 to TRBJ2-7; D is possibly TRBD1 (7 bases). The germline V gene has CDR1 GTSNPN and CDR2 SVGIG (reference sequence). The CDR3 sequence is 12 residues long. V was clipped by 3 bases and J by 2 bases, with 8 bases between them. CDR3 protein: CAWSRGAYEQYF. The DNA for the CDR3 is TGTGCCTGGAGCAGGGGGGCCTACGAGCAGTACTTC.

V gene TRBV27 combines with J gene TRBJ2-3; 7 nucleotides line up with TRBD2. V was clipped by 6 bases and J by 5 bases; unmatched bases: 8. Germline loops: CDR1 MNHEY, CDR2 SMNVEV (reference sequence). This CDR3 comprises 14 residues. The CDR3 bases are TGTGCCAGCAGCATCCGATCTAGCGGAGATACGCAGTATTTT. It yields the protein CASSIRSSGDTQYF.

This sequence joins TRBV28 and TRBJ1-1, with D possibly TRBD1 on 6 matching bases. This CDR3 has 14 residues. V was trimmed by 6 bases and J by 1 base, leaving 12 bases between them. The germline V gene has CDR1 MDHEN and CDR2 SYDVKM. Here the CDR3 DNA reads TGTGCCAGCAGGGTTCCCAGGGGGAACACTGAAGCTTTCTTT. It encodes CASRVPRGNTEAFF. Combining the CDR3 with reference TRBV28 and TRBJ1-1 gives the whole variable domain DVKVTQSSRYLVKRTGEKVFLECVQDMDHENMFWYRQDPGLGLRLIYFSYDVKMKEKGDIPEGYSVSREKKERFSLILESASTNQTSMYLCASRVPRGNTEAFFGQGTRLTVV.

This chain joins TRBV23-1 and TRBJ2-7, with D possibly matching TRBD1 (6 bases). Being an ORF, TRBV23-1 has a function that is uncertain. With 6 bases removed from V and 4 bases from J, the gap between germline ends came to 13 bases. The CDR3 covers 13 residues. The CDR3 loop reads CASSSGVSYEQYF. As DNA, the CDR3 is TGCGCCAGCAGCTCAGGGGTCTCGTACGAGCAGTACTTC.

This chain links TRBV1 with TRBJ2-7; the table calls TRBD2, which could not be checked here. TRBV1 is a listed pseudogene. The CDR3 runs to 16 residues. The CDR3 sequence: CTSSQGTRILLNEQYF. CDR3 in DNA: TGCACCAGCAGCCAAGGGACTAGGATCCTCCTTAACGAGCAGTACTTC.

The genes are TRBV4-2 and TRBJ2-3; TRBD2 matches at 7 bases. CDR3 length equals 14 residues. The ends lost 0 bases at V and 6 bases at J; junction bases unmatched: 3. CDR1 and CDR2 from the germline V gene are LGHNA and YNFKEQ. CDR3 sequence reads: CASSQDGRLDTQYF. Here the CDR3 DNA reads TGTGCCAGCAGCCAAGACGGGAGGCTCGATACGCAGTATTTT.

V usage is TRBV18 and J usage is TRBJ2-1; the match to TRBD1 covers 10 bases. CDR1 is KGHSH and CDR2 is LQKENI in the germline V gene. J lost 7 bases, V lost 3 bases, and 9 bases had no gene match. The CDR3 is made up of 16 amino acids. Written as DNA, the CDR3 is TGTGCCAGCTCACCTTTAGGACAGGGGGTAGCTAATGAGCAGTTCTTC. Its protein is CASSPLGQGVANEQFF.

This clone occurred a few times. The chain joins TRBV19 to TRBJ1-3; a weak D match, TRBD1 (6 bases). Germline lookup yields CDR1 LNHDA and CDR2 SQIVND (reference sequence). CDR3 size: 16 residues. V lost 6 bases, J lost 0 bases, and 15 bases lay in between. The CDR3 DNA is TGTGCCAGTAGCTTCTCACAGGGCGACTCTGGAAACACCATATATTTT. The encoded protein is CASSFSQGDSGNTIYF. The full variable domain, rest sourced from reference TRBV19 and TRBJ1-3, is DGGITQSPKYLFRKEGQNVTLSCEQNLNHDAMYWYRQDPGQGLRLIYYSQIVNDFQKGDIAEGYSVSREKKESFPLTVTSAQKNPTAFYLCASSFSQGDSGNTIYFGEGSWLTVV.

This clone appeared a few times. CDR3 DNA sequence: TGTGCCAGCTCACCGATGGCACAGGGAACTGAAGCTTTCTTT. Protein product: CASSPMAQGTEAFF. V and J are TRBV18 and TRBJ1-1; tentatively, D is TRBD1 (6 bases). Germline CDR1 KGHSH, CDR2 LQKENI. V lost 3 bases to trimming and J lost 5 bases, with 13 bases between them. This CDR3 has 14 amino acids. The variable domain in full, completed from reference TRBV18 and TRBJ1-1, reads NAGVMQNPRHLVRRRGQEARLRCSPMKGHSHVYWYRQLPEEGLKFMVYLQKENIIDESGMPKERFSAEFPKEGPSILRIQQVVRGDSAAYFCASSPMAQGTEAFFGQGTRLTVV.

DNA for the CDR3: TGTGCCAGCAGCGTGGGGACTGTCGACTTCAATGAGCAGTTCTTC. Its translation is CASSVGTVDFNEQFF. The chain joins TRBV9 to TRBJ2-1; D may be TRBD2 (6 bases). The CDR3 loop spans 15 amino acids. Trimming removed 2 bases from V and 6 bases from J, with 15 bases in between. CDR1 and CDR2 (germline): SGDLS, YYNGEE.

This clone was detected a few times. The chain joins TRBV11-2 to TRBJ2-1; 7 bases map to TRBD2. Trimming removed 8 bases from V and 9 bases from J; junction bases left unmatched: 13. The CDR3 loop spans 14 amino acids. Germline assignment: CDR1 SGHAT and CDR2 FQNNGV. The CDR3 loop is CASERELAVGEQFF. CDR3 coding DNA: TGTGCCAGCGAACGAGAGCTAGCGGTCGGTGAGCAGTTCTTC. The full variable domain, rest sourced from reference TRBV11-2 and TRBJ2-1, is EAGVAQSPRYKIIEKRQSVAFWCNPISGHATLYWYQQILGQGPKLLIQFQNNGVVDDSQLPKDRFSAERLKGVDSTLKIQPAKLEDSAVYLCASERELAVGEQFFGPGTRLTVL.

The chain couples TRBV19 to TRBJ1-1; tentatively, D is TRBD1 (5 bases). Trimming pared 5 bases from V and 0 bases from J, leaving 13 bases between. Germline V gene sequence: CDR1 LNHDA, CDR2 SQIVND (reference sequence). The CDR3 has 15 residues. The CDR3 region has the DNA TGTGCCAGTAGTGCTTCGGACACTGTGAACACTGAAGCTTTCTTT. Amino acid sequence: CASSASDTVNTEAFF. Complete variable domain (other parts from reference TRBV19 and TRBJ1-1): DGGITQSPKYLFRKEGQNVTLSCEQNLNHDAMYWYRQDPGQGLRLIYYSQIVNDFQKGDIAEGYSVSREKKESFPLTVTSAQKNPTAFYLCASSASDTVNTEAFFGQGTRLTVV.

This clone was counted between two and nine times. The chain links TRBV2 to TRBJ2-7; 9 bases map to TRBD1. The CDR3 covers 14 residues. The trim removed 4 bases at V and 0 bases at J, leaving 1 base unmatched. Looked up from germline, CDR1 is SNHLY and CDR2 is FYNNEI. CDR3 loop: CASSAQGASYEQYF. The DNA of the CDR3 is TGTGCCAGCAGTGCACAGGGGGCCTCCTACGAGCAGTACTTC.

This sequence joins TRBV7-2 and TRBJ2-1; the D gene is possibly TRBD1 (6 bases). The germline V gene encodes CDR1 SGHTA and CDR2 FQGNSA. V lost 7 bases to trimming and J lost 0 bases, with 7 bases between them. The CDR3 runs to 13 residues. In DNA, the CDR3 is TGTGCCAGCAAGGGGGACTCCTACAATGAGCAGTTCTTC. This translates into CASKGDSYNEQFF. The variable domain in full, with the rest retrieved from reference TRBV7-2 and TRBJ2-1, is GAGVSQSPSNKVTEKGKDVELRCDPISGHTALYWYRQSLGQGLEFLIYFQGNSAPDKSGLPSDRFSAERTGGSVSTLTIQRTQQEDSAVYLCASKGDSYNEQFFGPGTRLTVL.

A few counts support this clone. This chain links TRBV2 with TRBJ1-5; D is undetermined. Deletions cut 7 bases from V and 4 bases from J, with 14 bases between. Germline V CDR1 and CDR2: SNHLY, FYNNEI. The CDR3 spans 14 residues. CDR3 in amino acids: CASTLGAANQPQHF. Written as DNA, the CDR3 is TGTGCCAGCACTTTGGGCGCTGCGAATCAGCCCCAGCATTTT. Using reference TRBV2 and TRBJ1-5 for the parts outside the CDR3, the full variable domain is EPEVTQTPSHQVTQMGQEVILRCVPISNHLYFYWYRQILGQKVEFLVSFYNNEISEKSEIFDDQFSVERPDGSNFTLKIRSTKLEDSAMYFCASTLGAANQPQHFGDGTRLSIL.

The V gene is TRBV19, the J gene TRBJ2-2; D is ambiguous. This CDR3 is built from 12 residues. Looked up from germline, CDR1 is LNHDA and CDR2 is SQIVND (reference sequence). V was cut by 11 bases and J by 2 bases, with 9 bases left in between. DNA of the CDR3: TGTGCCCCCGGTCCTAACACCGGGGAGCTGTTTTTT. This gives the protein CAPGPNTGELFF.

This clone was recorded a few times. The gene calls are TRBV9 and TRBJ2-7; 8 bases match TRBD1. The CDR3 is 15 amino acids. Germline-derived CDR1 and CDR2 are SGDLS and YYNGEE. Unmatched junction bases numbered 7, after V lost 0 bases and J lost 5 bases. CDR3 region: CASSVGGQGGHEQYF. The CDR3 DNA reads TGTGCCAGCAGCGTAGGAGGACAGGGAGGCCACGAGCAGTACTTC. The entire variable domain, with the rest obtained from reference TRBV9 and TRBJ2-7, is as follows: DSGVTQTPKHLITATGQRVTLRCSPRSGDLSVYWYQQSLDQGLQFLIQYYNGEERAKGNILERFSAQQFPDLHSELNLSSLELGDSALYFCASSVGGQGGHEQYFGPGTRLTVT.

This clone was seen a handful of times. The V and J genes are TRBV11-2 and TRBJ1-1; perhaps TRBD1 as D (5 bases). Trimming removed 6 bases from V and 2 bases from J, with 13 bases in between. This CDR3 comprises 14 residues. Looked up from germline, CDR1 is SGHAT and CDR2 is FQNNGV. CDR3: CASSRDGQNTEAFF. As DNA, the CDR3 is TGTGCCAGCAGTAGAGACGGACAAAACACTGAAGCTTTCTTT.